Described below is a single T cell receptor (beta chain) sequence and its context. These data originate in a study of cytomegalovirus exposure and HLA in healthy donors. Background on the study: Genotyping showed around 80% of about 370 donors falling in the Caucasian-associated ancestry cluster.

The PCR made use of 60 Vbeta and 13 Jbeta primers. Profiling relied on immunoSEQ multiplex PCR, and the TCRdb table lists in-frame clones only, not all of them. The sample shows some 190,000 clones, roughly four fifths of them seen only once. V shed 6 bases, J shed 0 bases, and the junction held 2 bases outside the gene matches. Germline assignment: CDR1 SGHRS and CDR2 YFSETQ. This CDR3 contains 14 residues. This rearrangement joins TRBV5-1 to TRBJ2-2, with TRBD1 matching over 7 bases. This TCR was recovered from a man in his late teens or twenties in good health and CMV-seronegative. The sequencing input was PBMCs. CDR3 region: CASKGASNTGELFF. The CDR3 DNA reads TGCGCCAGCAAGGGGGCCTCGAACACCGGGGAGCTGTTTTTT. The full variable domain, completed using reference TRBV5-1 and TRBJ2-2, is KAGVTQTPRYLIKTRGQQVTLSCSPISGHRSVSWYQQTPGQGLQFLFEYFSETQRNKGNFPGRFSGRQFSNSRSEMNVSTLELGDSALYLCASKGASNTGELFFGEGSRLTVL.